This T cell receptor (beta chain) derives from a study of blood T cell repertoires in COVID-19. Study background: From T cells, B-cell-depleted T cells, or PBMCs came the material, which was cDNA or gDNA.

The CDR3 extends over 13 amino acids. Trimming took off 4 bases at V and 4 bases at J, with 10 bases between the two ends. CDR1 SEHNR and CDR2 FQNEAQ come from the germline V gene (reference sequence). Profiling relied on immunoSEQ multiplex PCR, and the TCRdb table lists in-frame clones only, not all of them. The table lists 250,000 or so clones, around 88% of them singletons. The genes are TRBV7-9 and TRBJ1-1; D is perhaps TRBD1 (6 bases). The sample taken for sequencing was PBMCs or T cells enriched from blood (not recorded which). The TCR sequence derives from a woman aged 40 to 49 with acute COVID-19. CDR3 sequence: CASSSPGATEAFF. The CDR3 region has the DNA TGTGCCAGCAGCTCCCCAGGGGCCACTGAAGCTTTCTTT.